This T cell receptor beta chain was retrieved from a study of shared clonotypes between healthy human individuals. Findings of the study overall: Depth was large, yet rarefaction showed that sorted-subset sequencing was incomplete. As a rule, naive subsets had a larger estimated richness than memory subsets. Several donors had 5% to 6% of their naive CD4 clonotypes in common.

This CDR3 is 17 amino acids long. Trimming pared 6 bases from V and 0 bases from J, leaving 20 bases between. Per germline, CDR1 LNHNV and CDR2 YYDKDF (reference sequence). The input for sorted-subset replicate PCRs was around 0.2 ug DNA, tens of thousands of T cell genomes. Assay: immunoSEQ multiplex PCR; the TCRdb copy retains only in-frame clones and omits some. Of 1,400,000 or so clones in the sample, approximately 98.5% were seen once. Remarks on this clone: Its antigen is currently unknown.

The source is a man aged 25 to 45 in good health. Sequenced material: naive CD4+ T cells sorted from blood. The subset denotes: CD45RA+ positively selected. This chain connects TRBV15 to TRBJ1-1; D may be TRBD1 (5 bases). CDR3 DNA sequence: TGTGCCACCAGTAGTATCATTGGGGGTACCATGAACACTGAAGCTTTCTTT. Encoded protein: CATSSIIGGTMNTEAFF.